This TCR beta chain was obtained from a study of cytomegalovirus exposure and HLA in healthy donors. Study background: It was reported in a later analysis that the same platform had been used for the 120 validation repertoires as for the approximately 700 first-cohort repertoires.

As concerns this clone: Its antigen is still unknown.

The data were produced by immunoSEQ multiplex PCR, yet TCRdb's version contains in-frame clones alone and is incomplete. The sample carries tens of thousands of clones, roughly 94% recorded once. With V trimmed by 8 bases and J by 4 bases, 1 base remained unmatched. Germline loops: CDR1 MNHNS, CDR2 SASEGT. This CDR3 is 12 amino acids long. Study-wide results and limits: In vitro checks showed that a few CMV-associated chains really do target CMV antigens. Overall, roughly 160 TCR beta chains were annotated as cytomegalovirus-associated. According to a subsequent analysis, TCR clusters identified in the first cohort showed a tendency to co-occur across the 120 validation repertoires.

Specimen: PBMCs. This receptor was obtained from a woman aged 18-29 years in good health and CMV-seronegative. The chain has TRBV6-1 and TRBJ1-2, with 10 bases aligning to TRBD1. The CDR3 protein is CASDRGPYGYTF. DNA of the CDR3: TGTGCCAGCGACAGGGGGCCCTATGGCTACACCTTC.